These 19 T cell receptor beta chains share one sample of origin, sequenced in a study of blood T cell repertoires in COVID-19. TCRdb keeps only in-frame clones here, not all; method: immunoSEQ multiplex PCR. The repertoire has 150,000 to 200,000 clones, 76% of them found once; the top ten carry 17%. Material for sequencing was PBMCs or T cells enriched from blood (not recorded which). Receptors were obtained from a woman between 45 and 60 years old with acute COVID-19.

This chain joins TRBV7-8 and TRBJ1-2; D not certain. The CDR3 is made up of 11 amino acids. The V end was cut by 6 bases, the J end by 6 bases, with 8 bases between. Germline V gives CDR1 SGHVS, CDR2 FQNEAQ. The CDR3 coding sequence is TGTGCCAGCAGACTAGGACATGGCTACACCTTC. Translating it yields CASRLGHGYTF.

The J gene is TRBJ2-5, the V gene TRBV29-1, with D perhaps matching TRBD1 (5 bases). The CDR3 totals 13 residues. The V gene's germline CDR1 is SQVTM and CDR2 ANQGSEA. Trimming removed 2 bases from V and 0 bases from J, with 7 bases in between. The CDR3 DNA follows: TGCAGCGTTGAAAGGGGCAACCAAGAGACCCAGTACTTC. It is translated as CSVERGNQETQYF. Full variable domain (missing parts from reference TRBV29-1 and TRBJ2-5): SAVISQKPSRDICQRGTSLTIQCQVDSQVTMMFWYRQQPGQSLTLIATANQGSEATYESGFVIDKFPISRPNLTFSTLTVSNMSPEDSSIYLCSVERGNQETQYFGPGTRLLVL.

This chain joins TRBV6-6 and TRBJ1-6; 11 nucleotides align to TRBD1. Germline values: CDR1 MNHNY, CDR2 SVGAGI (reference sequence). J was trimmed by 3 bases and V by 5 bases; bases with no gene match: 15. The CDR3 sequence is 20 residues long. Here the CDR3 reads CASSRHRDRGSPNYNSPLHF. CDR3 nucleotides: TGTGCCAGCAGTCGCCACCGGGACAGGGGGAGTCCTAACTATAATTCACCCCTCCACTTT.

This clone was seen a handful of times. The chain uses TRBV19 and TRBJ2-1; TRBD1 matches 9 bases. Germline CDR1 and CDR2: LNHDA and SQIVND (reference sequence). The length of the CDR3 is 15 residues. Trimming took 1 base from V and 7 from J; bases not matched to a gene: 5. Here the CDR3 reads CASSIAGTGWNEQFF. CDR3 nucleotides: TGTGCCAGTAGTATAGCCGGGACAGGGTGGAATGAGCAGTTCTTC. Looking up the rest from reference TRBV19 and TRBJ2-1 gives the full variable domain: DGGITQSPKYLFRKEGQNVTLSCEQNLNHDAMYWYRQDPGQGLRLIYYSQIVNDFQKGDIAEGYSVSREKKESFPLTVTSAQKNPTAFYLCASSIAGTGWNEQFFGPGTRLTVL.

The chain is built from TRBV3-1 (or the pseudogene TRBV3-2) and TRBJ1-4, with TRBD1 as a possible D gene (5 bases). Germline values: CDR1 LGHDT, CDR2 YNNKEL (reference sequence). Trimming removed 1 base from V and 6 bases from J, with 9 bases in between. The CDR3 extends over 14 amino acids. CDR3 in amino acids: CASSQGGEDEKLFF. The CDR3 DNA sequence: TGTGCCAGCAGCCAAGGGGGCGAGGATGAAAAACTGTTTTTT.

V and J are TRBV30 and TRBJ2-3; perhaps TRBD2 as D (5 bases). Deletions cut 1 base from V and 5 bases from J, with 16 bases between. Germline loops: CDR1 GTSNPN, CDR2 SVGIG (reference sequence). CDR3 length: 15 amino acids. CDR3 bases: TGTGCCTGGAGTGCCTCGGACGGGGTGGTAGATACGCAGTATTTT. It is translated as CAWSASDGVVDTQYF.

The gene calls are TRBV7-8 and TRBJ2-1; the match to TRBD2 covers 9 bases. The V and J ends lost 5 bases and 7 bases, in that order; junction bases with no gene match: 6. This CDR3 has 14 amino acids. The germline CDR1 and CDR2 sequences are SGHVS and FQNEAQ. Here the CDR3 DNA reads TGTGCCAGCAGCCCGGGACTAGCCGAAAATGAGCAGTTCTTC. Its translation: CASSPGLAENEQFF.

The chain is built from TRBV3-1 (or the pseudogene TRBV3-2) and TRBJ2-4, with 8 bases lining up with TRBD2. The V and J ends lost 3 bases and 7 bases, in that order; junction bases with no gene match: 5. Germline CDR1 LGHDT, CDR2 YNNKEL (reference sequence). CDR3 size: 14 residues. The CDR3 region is CASSHQLAVNIQYF. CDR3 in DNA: TGTGCCAGCAGCCATCAACTAGCGGTGAACATTCAGTACTTC.

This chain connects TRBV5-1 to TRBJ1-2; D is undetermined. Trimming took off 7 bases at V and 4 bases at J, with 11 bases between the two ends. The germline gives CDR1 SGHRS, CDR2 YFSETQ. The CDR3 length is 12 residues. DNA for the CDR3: TGCGCCAGCCGGGCCGGACTCTATGGCTACACCTTC. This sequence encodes CASRAGLYGYTF.

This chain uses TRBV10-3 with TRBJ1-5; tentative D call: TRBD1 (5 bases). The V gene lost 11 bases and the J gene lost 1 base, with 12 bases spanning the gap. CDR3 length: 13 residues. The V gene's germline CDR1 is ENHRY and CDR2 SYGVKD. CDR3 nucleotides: TGTGCCGGGGCGGCAGCAAGCAATCAGCCCCAGCATTTT. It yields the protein CAGAAASNQPQHF.

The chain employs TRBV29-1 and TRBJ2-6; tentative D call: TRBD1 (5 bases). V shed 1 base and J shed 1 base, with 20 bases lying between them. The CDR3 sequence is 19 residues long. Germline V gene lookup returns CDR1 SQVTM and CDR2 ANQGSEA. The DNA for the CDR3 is TGCAGCGTTGAAGCTAGGGGCAGATTCGATTCTTCTGGGGCCAACGTCCTGACTTTC. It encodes CSVEARGRFDSSGANVLTF.

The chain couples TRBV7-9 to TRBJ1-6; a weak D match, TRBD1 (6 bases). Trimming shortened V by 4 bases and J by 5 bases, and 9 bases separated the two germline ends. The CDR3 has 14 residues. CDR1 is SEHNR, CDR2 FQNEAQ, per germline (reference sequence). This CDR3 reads CASSYRANNSPLHF. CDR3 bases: TGTGCCAGCAGCTACAGGGCTAATAATTCACCCCTCCACTTT.

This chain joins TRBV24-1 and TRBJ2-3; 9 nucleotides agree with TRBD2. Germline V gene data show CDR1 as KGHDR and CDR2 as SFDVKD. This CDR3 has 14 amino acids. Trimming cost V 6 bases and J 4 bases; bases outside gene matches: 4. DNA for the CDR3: TGTGCCACCAGTCAGGCGGGGGGGGCAGATACGCAGTATTTT. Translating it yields CATSQAGGADTQYF.

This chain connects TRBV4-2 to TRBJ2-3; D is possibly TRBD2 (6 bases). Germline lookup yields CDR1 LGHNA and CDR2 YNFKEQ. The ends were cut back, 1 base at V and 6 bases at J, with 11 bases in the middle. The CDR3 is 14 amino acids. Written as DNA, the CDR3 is TGTGCCAGCAGCCAAGTGGACTATCCCGATACGCAGTATTTT. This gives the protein CASSQVDYPDTQYF.

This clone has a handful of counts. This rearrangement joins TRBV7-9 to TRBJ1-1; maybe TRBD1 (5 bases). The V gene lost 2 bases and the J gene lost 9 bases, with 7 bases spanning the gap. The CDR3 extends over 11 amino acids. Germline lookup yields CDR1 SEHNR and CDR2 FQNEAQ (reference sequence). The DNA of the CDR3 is TGTGCCAGCAGCTTATCAGGGAAAGCTTTCTTT. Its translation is CASSLSGKAFF. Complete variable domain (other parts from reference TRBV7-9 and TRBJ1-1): DTGVSQNPRHKITKRGQNVTFRCDPISEHNRLYWYRQTLGQGPEFLTYFQNEAQLEKSRLLSDRFSAERPKGSFSTLEIQRTEQGDSAMYLCASSLSGKAFFGQGTRLTVV.

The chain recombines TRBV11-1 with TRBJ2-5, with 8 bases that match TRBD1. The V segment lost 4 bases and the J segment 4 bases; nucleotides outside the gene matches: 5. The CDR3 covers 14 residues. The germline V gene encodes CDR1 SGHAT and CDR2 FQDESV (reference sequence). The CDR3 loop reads CASSSGQGRETQYF. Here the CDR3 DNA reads TGTGCCAGCAGCTCCGGACAGGGACGAGAGACCCAGTACTTC. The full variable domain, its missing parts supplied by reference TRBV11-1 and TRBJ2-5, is EAEVAQSPRYKITEKSQAVAFWCDPISGHATLYWYRQILGQGPELLVQFQDESVVDDSQLPKDRFSAERLKGVDSTLKIQPAELGDSAMYLCASSSGQGRETQYFGPGTRLLVL.

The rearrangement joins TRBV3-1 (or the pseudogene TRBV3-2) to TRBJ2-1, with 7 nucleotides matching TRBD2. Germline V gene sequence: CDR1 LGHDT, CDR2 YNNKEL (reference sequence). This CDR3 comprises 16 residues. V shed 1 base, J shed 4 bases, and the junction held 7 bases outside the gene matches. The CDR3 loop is CASSQGGGGTYNEQFF. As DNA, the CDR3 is TGTGCCAGCAGCCAAGGGGGCGGGGGAACATACAATGAGCAGTTCTTC.

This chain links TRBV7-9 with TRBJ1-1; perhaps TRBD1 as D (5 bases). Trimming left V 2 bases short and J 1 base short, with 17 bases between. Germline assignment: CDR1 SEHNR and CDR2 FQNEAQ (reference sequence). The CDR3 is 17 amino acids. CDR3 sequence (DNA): TGTGCCAGCAGCTTAAAAGGGGCTTATACTGCGAACACTGAAGCTTTCTTT. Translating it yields CASSLKGAYTANTEAFF. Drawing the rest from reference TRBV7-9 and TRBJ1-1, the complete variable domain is DTGVSQNPRHKITKRGQNVTFRCDPISEHNRLYWYRQTLGQGPEFLTYFQNEAQLEKSRLLSDRFSAERPKGSFSTLEIQRTEQGDSAMYLCASSLKGAYTANTEAFFGQGTRLTVV.

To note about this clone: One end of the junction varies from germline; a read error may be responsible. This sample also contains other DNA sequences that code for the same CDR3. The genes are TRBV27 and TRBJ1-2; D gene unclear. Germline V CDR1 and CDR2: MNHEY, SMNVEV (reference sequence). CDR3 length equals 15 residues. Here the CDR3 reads CASSLGAAANYGYTF. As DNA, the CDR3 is TGTGCCAGTAGTTTAGGTGCGGCAGCTAACTATGGCTACACCTTT.